The 21 T cell receptor beta chains reported below all come from one sample, sequenced in a study of regulatory T cells in long-lasting Graves disease (dated by TCRdb to about 2021). The meaning of the sample's time point label: persistent/refractory GD, antithyroid drugs over 5 years with positive TRAb. For both TCR sequencing and RNA sequencing, RNA was extracted from PBMCs using TRIzol. The library was generated by multiplex PCR. The sequencer was an Illumina HiSeq 4000. iRepertoire HTBI primers and Arm-PCR amplification of CDR3 regions were used to construct TCR beta libraries. The public reads were reanalyzed by TCRdb: fastp trimming at Q25, MiXCR alignment, in-frame beta chains only. One record per CDR3 amino acid sequence lists the most common genes and DNA. This sample is represented by 500,000 to 700,000 distinct CDR3 sequences; around 30% of them were singletons. In total, the top ten clones hold 42% of the sample.

The sample consisted of peripheral blood mononuclear cells (PBMCs), taken when the disease was refractory, from a patient treated with antithyroid drugs. Receptors were obtained from a female donor with Graves disease.

This clonotype was seen only a few times. This chain uses TRBV7-3 with TRBJ2-2; D call uncertain. V was trimmed by 2 bases and J by 2 bases, leaving 15 bases between them. The CDR3 totals 17 residues. The germline V gene encodes CDR1 SGHTA and CDR2 FQGTGA. The CDR3 DNA is TGTGCCAGCAGCTTACGGCCCCCACGAGGAAACACCGGGGAGCTGTTTTTT. Protein product: CASSLRPPRGNTGELFF.

This clonotype was observed a handful of times. CDR3 residues: CSARDRGSPLHF. The CDR3 DNA sequence: TGCAGTGCTAGAGATAGGGGTTCACCCCTCCACTTT. The chain uses TRBV20-1 and TRBJ1-6, with TRBD1 as a possible D gene (5 bases). Trimming cost V 0 bases and J 9 bases, with 6 bases left between them. The germline V gene encodes CDR1 DFQATT and CDR2 SNEGSKA (reference sequence). This CDR3 region has 12 residues.

The sample holds a few counts of this clonotype. The V call is TRBV11-1, the J call TRBJ2-3; the D is unclear. CDR3 length: 15 amino acids. The germline CDR1 and CDR2 sequences are SGHAT and FQDESV (reference sequence). V was cut by 1 base and J by 2 bases, with 10 bases left in between. CDR3 loop: CASSLGAGPTDTQYF. CDR3 nucleotide sequence: TGTGCCAGCAGCTTAGGGGCAGGACCCACAGATACGCAGTATTTT.

This clonotype was found a few times. V and J are TRBV12-3 or TRBV12-4 and TRBJ1-6; no definite D call. This CDR3 contains 13 residues. Trimming left V 1 base short and J 10 bases short, with 8 bases between. The CDR3 sequence is CASSLDIWSPLHF. CDR3 nucleotide sequence: TGTGCCAGCAGTTTAGACATTTGGTCACCCCTCCACTTT.

CDR3 loop: CAWSVGVQQPQHF. DNA for the CDR3: TGTGCCTGGAGTGTAGGGGTACAGCAGCCCCAGCATTTT. This sequence joins TRBV30 and TRBJ1-5, with a weak D call TRBD1 (5 bases). The CDR3 contains 13 residues. Trimming removed 0 bases at V and 7 bases at J, with 10 bases between. Germline CDR1 reads GTSNPN; CDR2 reads SVGIG (reference sequence).

In this sample, this clonotype turned up many times. The J gene is TRBJ2-7, the V gene TRBV12-3 or TRBV12-4, with 16 bases identical to TRBD2. V trimming: 6 bases; J trimming: 3 bases; junction bases outside the gene matches: 2. The CDR3 is 15 residues long. The CDR3 protein is CASRGTSGRVYEQYF. CDR3 bases: TGTGCCAGCAGGGGGACTAGCGGGAGGGTCTACGAGCAGTACTTC.

This clonotype has more than one count but fewer than ten. This chain connects TRBV15 to TRBJ2-7, with 7 bases fitting TRBD2. The CDR3 totals 14 residues. Germline CDR1 LNHNV, CDR2 YYDKDF (reference sequence). J was trimmed by 6 bases and V by 4 bases; bases with no gene match: 9. CDR3 DNA: TGTGCCACCAGCATCGGGAGGAGCGCCAGCGAGCAGTACTTC. Amino acids: CATSIGRSASEQYF.

The V call is TRBV30, the J call TRBJ2-3; TRBD2 agrees at 8 bases. The CDR3 is made up of 15 amino acids. Trimming at V came to 2 bases and at J to 3 bases, leaving 7 bases not matched to a gene. Germline V gene sequence: CDR1 GTSNPN, CDR2 SVGIG (reference sequence). The CDR3 nucleotides are TGTGCCTGGAGTCCCACTAGCGGAGTAACAGATACGCAGTATTTT. Translation gives CAWSPTSGVTDTQYF.

Comments on this clonotype: A much larger clone lies one base from this, so it may be a read error. This chain uses TRBV3-1 with TRBJ2-7; D is unclear. V shed 4 bases and J shed 6 bases, with 13 bases lying between them. Germline V gene data show CDR1 as LGHDT and CDR2 as YNNKEL (reference sequence). This CDR3 comprises 13 residues. The CDR3 is CASSPRGPPEQYF. CDR3 in DNA: TGTGCCAGCAGCCCGCGTGGGCCTCCCGAGCAGTACTTC.

V and J are TRBV7-9 and TRBJ2-7; D call uncertain. CDR1 and CDR2 (germline): SEHNR, FQNEAQ (reference sequence). Trimming took off 5 bases at V and 1 base at J, with 9 bases between the two ends. The CDR3 is made up of 13 amino acids. The CDR3 spells CASSKTISYEQYF. The CDR3 nucleotides read TGTGCCAGCAGCAAGACCATATCCTACGAGCAGTACTTC.

There are a few counts of this clonotype. This chain connects TRBV19 to TRBJ2-2, with a tentative D call TRBD2 (6 bases). The V end was cut by 3 bases, the J end by 5 bases, with 13 bases between. Germline V gene data show CDR1 as LNHDA and CDR2 as SQIVND (reference sequence). CDR3 length: 15 amino acids. This CDR3 is CASSIKHRGTGELFF. In nucleotides, the CDR3 is TGTGCCAGTAGTATTAAGCATCGGGGGACCGGGGAGCTGTTTTTT.

This chain joins TRBV20-1 and TRBJ1-2; D remains unclear. Germline CDR1 is DFQATT and CDR2 is SNEGSKA (reference sequence). V was pared by 4 bases and J by 9 bases, with 3 bases between. CDR3 length: 8 amino acids. The CDR3 spells CSANSYTF. The DNA of the CDR3 is TGCAGTGCTAACAGCTACACCTTC.

The chain carries TRBV19 and TRBJ2-1; D may be TRBD1 or TRBD2 (5 bases each). Germline lookup yields CDR1 LNHDA and CDR2 SQIVND (reference sequence). This CDR3 contains 14 residues. V gave up 5 bases and J gave up 0 bases, with 8 bases separating them. Here the CDR3 DNA reads TGTGCCAGTAGTCCGGGACGCTCCTACAATGAGCAGTTCTTC. Amino acid sequence: CASSPGRSYNEQFF.

The rearrangement links TRBV6-1 to TRBJ2-7, with D perhaps matching TRBD1 or TRBD2 (5 bases each). There are 13 residues in the CDR3. V was clipped by 7 bases and J by 5 bases, with 15 bases between them. Germline assignment: CDR1 MNHNS and CDR2 SASEGT. The CDR3 DNA reads as TGTGCCAGCAATCACGCAGGGACCGACGAGCAGTACTTC. Protein product: CASNHAGTDEQYF.

The V gene is TRBV27, the J gene TRBJ1-1, with D possibly matching TRBD1 (6 bases). The germline gives CDR1 MNHEY, CDR2 SMNVEV (reference sequence). This CDR3 contains 15 residues. Trimming took off 6 bases at V and 4 bases at J, with 18 bases between the two ends. DNA of the CDR3: TGTGCCAGCAGACAGGGTCCGGCCCGTGGCACTGAAGCTTTCTTT. As protein: CASRQGPARGTEAFF.

The gene calls are TRBV27 and TRBJ1-2; possibly TRBD1 for D (5 bases). Trimming shortened V by 0 bases and J by 4 bases, and 12 bases separated the two germline ends. Germline V CDR1 and CDR2: MNHEY, SMNVEV (reference sequence). The CDR3 length is 15 residues. CDR3 bases: TGTGCCAGCAGTTTATCAGCAAGGGGACTCTATGGCTACACCTTC. This sequence encodes CASSLSARGLYGYTF.

In this sample, this clonotype turned up many times. Mismatch with germline at one junction end may stem from a read error. This chain uses TRBV5-1 with TRBJ1-1; no reliable D call. Germline loops: CDR1 SGHRS, CDR2 YFSETQ. The CDR3 length is 14 residues. CDR3 nucleotides: TGTGCCAGCAGCTTAGAGTGGGAGAACACTGAAGCTTTCTTT. Translated: CASSLEWENTEAFF. Looking up the rest from reference TRBV5-1 and TRBJ1-1 gives the full variable domain: KAGVTQTPRYLIKTRGQQVTLSCSPISGHRSVSWYQQTPGQGLQFLFEYFSETQRNKGNFPGRFSGRQFSNSRSEMNVSTLELGDSALYLCASSLEWENTEAFFGQGTRLTVV.

This clonotype was seen repeatedly, ten times or more. The chain is built from TRBV20-1 and TRBJ1-2, with TRBD1 matching 8 bases. Germline values: CDR1 DFQATT, CDR2 SNEGSKA (reference sequence). V was clipped by 1 base and J by 4 bases; unmatched bases: 8. This CDR3 is built from 15 residues. The CDR3 loop reads CSARARDRQTYGYTF. The CDR3 bases are TGCAGTGCTAGAGCCCGGGACAGGCAAACCTATGGCTACACCTTC.

This clonotype was found a few times. The V gene is TRBV29-1, the J gene TRBJ1-5; D call uncertain. V lost 5 bases, J lost 7 bases, and 15 bases lay in between. CDR1 SQVTM and CDR2 ANQGSEA come from the germline V gene. The CDR3 has 13 amino acids. CDR3 sequence reads: CSVLAVLGQPQHF. In nucleotides, the CDR3 is TGCAGCGTTTTAGCGGTGTTGGGGCAGCCCCAGCATTTT.

The V call is TRBV29-1, the J call TRBJ2-3; TRBD2 might be the D (6 bases). The CDR3 runs to 12 residues. V lost 1 base, J lost 5 bases, and 7 bases lay in between. The germline gives CDR1 SQVTM, CDR2 ANQGSEA. As DNA, the CDR3 is TGCAGCGTTGAAGTCGGGGGAGATACGCAGTATTTT. Translating it yields CSVEVGGDTQYF.

The genes are TRBV19 and TRBJ1-2; D ambiguous. The CDR3 is 11 amino acids. The V and J ends lost 8 bases and 2 bases respectively, with 6 bases between them. Looked up from germline, CDR1 is LNHDA and CDR2 is SQIVND (reference sequence). The CDR3 protein is CASEFNYGYTF. The CDR3 DNA reads as TGTGCCAGTGAGTTCAACTATGGCTACACCTTC.